In its sample, the clone carrying this T cell receptor beta chain was seen many times. The antigen is not known. The sample comes from a study of CD8 T cells in ankylosing spondylitis. The TCR beta libraries were generated through quantitative 5'-RACE incorporating molecular barcodes. In TCRdb, the 5' RACE reads were re-called with MiXCR into one record per CDR3 protein. The sample consists of about 500,000 distinct CDR3 sequences, over 4% of them appearing once. Germline V gene sequence: CDR1 SQVTM, CDR2 ANQGSEA. V shed 0 bases and J shed 10 bases, with 15 bases lying between them. The CDR3 has 13 amino acids. The study's findings and limits: From matched ankylosing spondylitis synovial fluid, disease-linked clones were reportedly recovered at significantly enriched levels. Among TCR beta sequences, a motif of roughly 8 highly homologous variants appeared characteristic of ankylosing spondylitis blood. Disease-linked clones were found to be CD8+ and relatively rare in peripheral blood. Some motif variants were previously reported in reactive arthritis synovial fluid and blood.

This chain joins TRBV29-1 and TRBJ1-2; D possibly corresponds to TRBD1 (5 bases). This TCR was recovered from a male donor with ankylosing spondylitis. Sequencing was done on a sample of blood, either unsorted or a sorted T cell fraction (not recorded which). CDR3 sequence reads: CSVEDQGARIYTF. The CDR3 nucleotides read TGCAGCGTTGAAGATCAGGGCGCCCGTATCTACACCTTC.